Following are 18 T cell receptor beta chains from one sample sequenced in a study of post-analysis software for immune sequencing data. Study-level points and caveats: Four or five TRBV segments (TRBV5-6, TRBV5-1 and TRBV20-1 among them) occurred more frequently in patients than in controls.

No cognate antigen is known for these TCRs. TCR beta cDNA libraries included unique molecular identifiers. TCRdb processed the PCR reads anew with MiXCR; each CDR3 protein has one entry. The sample shows fewer than 900,000 distinct CDR3 sequences, 46% of them seen only once. The sample was blood. These receptors all come from a girl under 18 with multiple sclerosis.

In regard to this clonotype: At one of its ends the junction is not consistent with the germline gene, which may arise from a read error. The chain links TRBV7-9 to TRBJ2-1; 12 nucleotides match TRBD2. Germline V gene lookup returns CDR1 SEHNR and CDR2 FQNEAQ (reference sequence). The CDR3 runs to 16 residues. This CDR3 reads CASSRLAGVSYNEQLF. The CDR3 region has the DNA TGTGCCAGCAGCAGACTAGCGGGAGTATCCTACAATGAGCAGCTCTTC.

This clonotype has only a few counts. The rearrangement joins TRBV6-1 to TRBJ1-5, with D hard to call. Per the germline V gene, CDR1 is MNHNS and CDR2 is SASEGT. V gave up 2 bases and J gave up 0 bases, with 5 bases separating them. The CDR3 totals 14 residues. The CDR3 bases are TGTGCCAGCAGTGAATTCTATAGCAATCAGCCCCAGCATTTT. Protein: CASSEFYSNQPQHF.

The chain employs TRBV12-5 and TRBJ2-3, with 7 bases that match TRBD2. Germline V CDR1 and CDR2: LGHNT, FRNRAP. The V segment lost 0 bases and the J segment 5 bases; nucleotides outside the gene matches: 8. CDR3 size: 16 residues. CDR3 residues: CASGLVHSSGVDTQYF. The CDR3 nucleotides are TGTGCTAGTGGTTTGGTACATTCTAGCGGAGTAGATACGCAGTATTTT.

The chain carries TRBV29-1 and TRBJ1-1; D may be TRBD1 (5 bases). Trimming removed 3 bases at V and 0 bases at J, with 11 bases between. CDR1 and CDR2 (germline): SQVTM, ANQGSEA. The CDR3 has 14 residues. The CDR3 region has the DNA TGCAGCGTTGAGGGGACCATCCTGAACACTGAAGCTTTCTTT. Amino acids: CSVEGTILNTEAFF.

A single count supports this clonotype. An end of the junction differs from the germline gene, which may be a read error. The V and J genes are TRBV5-1 and TRBJ2-1, with D possibly TRBD1 on 7 matching bases. The CDR3 is 15 amino acids. Germline loops: CDR1 SGHRS, CDR2 YFSETQ. The CDR3 is CAGSGQGGADNEQFF. CDR3 DNA sequence: TGCGCCGGCAGCGGGCAGGGGGGAGCGGACAATGAGCAGTTCTTC. The variable domain in full, with the rest retrieved from reference TRBV5-1 and TRBJ2-1, is KAGVTQTPRYLIKTRGQQVTLSCSPISGHRSVSWYQQTPGQGLQFLFEYFSETQRNKGNFPGRFSGRQFSNSRSEMNVSTLELGDSALYLCAGSGQGGADNEQFFGPGTRLTVL.

This chain joins TRBV24-1 and TRBJ2-2; 9 bases fit TRBD1. V lost 3 bases, J lost 1 base, and 5 bases stayed unmatched. The germline V gene has CDR1 KGHDR and CDR2 SFDVKD. The CDR3 is 17 residues long. The CDR3 region has the DNA TGTGCCACCAGTGATAACACAGGGGGCGAGAACACCGGGGAGCTGTTTTTT. This sequence encodes CATSDNTGGENTGELFF.

The chain couples TRBV12-3 or TRBV12-4 to TRBJ2-6; D unresolved. This CDR3 has 14 residues. V shed 8 bases and J shed 0 bases, with 8 bases lying between them. The DNA of the CDR3 is TGTGCCAGCGTGGCAGGCTCTGGGGCCAACGTCCTGACTTTC. Translating gives CASVAGSGANVLTF.

Comment on this clonotype: At one end, the junction sequence differs from germline, possibly due to a read error. The chain links TRBV3-1 to TRBJ2-7; maybe TRBD1 (6 bases). The CDR3 runs to 14 residues. Per the germline V gene, CDR1 is LGHDT and CDR2 is YNNKEL (reference sequence). The chain's CDR3 is CASSQVTGFSGQYF. CDR3 coding DNA: TGTGCCAGCAGTCAAGTCACAGGGTTTTCTGGGCAGTACTTC.

The chain couples TRBV6-6 to TRBJ2-1; TRBD2 matches 10 bases. The CDR3 runs to 14 residues. Germline CDR1 reads MNHNY; CDR2 reads SVGAGI (reference sequence). V dropped 6 bases and J dropped 13; count of bases not matched to a gene: 12. The CDR3 DNA reads as TGTGCCAGCAGGCGGACTAGCGGCCCAGAGACCCAGTTCTTC. This sequence encodes CASRRTSGPETQFF.

The chain joins TRBV30 to TRBJ1-5, with D possibly TRBD1 on 6 matching bases. Looked up from germline, CDR1 is GTSNPN and CDR2 is SVGIG (reference sequence). CDR3 length equals 13 residues. Deletions cut 4 bases from V and 4 bases from J, with 11 bases between. The CDR3 DNA is TGTGCCTGGACTAAAGGGGGGAATCAGCCCCAGCATTTT. Translating it yields CAWTKGGNQPQHF.

Turning to this clonotype: The junction departs from germline at one end; a sequencing error may be responsible. This chain uses TRBV9 with TRBJ1-6, with 8 nucleotides matching TRBD1. CDR1 is SGDLS and CDR2 is YYNGEE in the germline V gene. CDR3 length: 15 residues. CDR3 nucleotide sequence: TGTGTCAGCAGCGTAGACGGACAGGGAAATTCACCCCTCCACTTT. Translating gives CVSSVDGQGNSPLHF.

This clonotype has more than one count but fewer than ten. This CDR3 is CSALGAVSYNEQFF. The CDR3 DNA follows: TGCAGCGCCCTCGGAGCCGTTTCCTACAATGAGCAGTTCTTC. J is TRBJ2-1 and V is TRBV29-1; D is uncertain. Germline V gene sequence: CDR1 SQVTM, CDR2 ANQGSEA. The CDR3 covers 14 residues. Trimming removed 7 bases at V and 1 base at J, with 14 bases between.

This clonotype was counted between two and nine times. In DNA, the CDR3 is TGCGCCAGCAGCTCGATGGTAGCGGGAGTTTCCTACAATGAGCAGTTCTTC. The encoded protein is CASSSMVAGVSYNEQFF. V and J are TRBV5-1 and TRBJ2-1, with 9 nucleotides matching TRBD2. Per germline, CDR1 SGHRS and CDR2 YFSETQ. V shed 3 bases, J shed 1 base, and the junction held 8 bases outside the gene matches. This CDR3 comprises 17 residues. The variable domain in full, completed from reference TRBV5-1 and TRBJ2-1, reads KAGVTQTPRYLIKTRGQQVTLSCSPISGHRSVSWYQQTPGQGLQFLFEYFSETQRNKGNFPGRFSGRQFSNSRSEMNVSTLELGDSALYLCASSSMVAGVSYNEQFFGPGTRLTVL.

This rearrangement joins TRBV20-1 to TRBJ2-7, with TRBD1 matching over 8 bases. Germline lookup yields CDR1 DFQATT and CDR2 SNEGSKA (reference sequence). Germline trimming cut 5 bases from V and 0 bases from J; bases unmatched to any gene: 9. This CDR3 region has 15 residues. The CDR3 is CSAPGTGPSSYEQYF. The CDR3 DNA reads as TGCAGTGCTCCCGGGACAGGCCCCAGCTCCTACGAGCAGTACTTC.

The V gene is TRBV20-1, the J gene TRBJ2-1, with D tentatively TRBD2 (6 bases). The CDR3 extends over 15 amino acids. Germline V gene sequence: CDR1 DFQATT, CDR2 SNEGSKA (reference sequence). V lost 5 bases and J lost 2, with 16 bases in between. The CDR3 DNA is TGCAGTGCTTTTAGCGGAAGCCAGACCTACAATGAGCAGTTCTTC. Its protein is CSAFSGSQTYNEQFF.

This chain joins TRBV7-2 and TRBJ2-3; 16 bases agree with TRBD2. V shed 6 bases, J shed 5 bases, and the junction held 5 bases outside the gene matches. CDR1 is SGHTA and CDR2 is FQGNSA in the germline V gene. The CDR3 is made up of 16 amino acids. The CDR3 sequence: CASSLGTSGRGDTQYF. The DNA for the CDR3 is TGTGCCAGCAGTCTAGGGACTAGCGGGAGGGGAGATACGCAGTATTTT.

This clonotype has a handful of counts. DNA for the CDR3: TGCGCCAGCAGCTTGGTACAAGGGGTGGGGCAGCCCCAGCATTTT. This gives the protein CASSLVQGVGQPQHF. The genes are TRBV5-1 and TRBJ1-5, with D possibly matching TRBD1 (5 bases). V lost 0 bases and J 7 bases, leaving 14 bases between the germline ends. This CDR3 contains 15 residues. CDR1 is SGHRS and CDR2 is YFSETQ in the germline V gene. Drawing the rest from reference TRBV5-1 and TRBJ1-5, the complete variable domain is KAGVTQTPRYLIKTRGQQVTLSCSPISGHRSVSWYQQTPGQGLQFLFEYFSETQRNKGNFPGRFSGRQFSNSRSEMNVSTLELGDSALYLCASSLVQGVGQPQHFGDGTRLSIL.

The rearrangement uses TRBV20-1 and TRBJ2-1; D may be TRBD2 (5 bases). The CDR3 extends over 15 amino acids. The V end lost 1 base, the J end lost 6 bases, and 16 bases lay between the germline ends. Per the germline V gene, CDR1 is DFQATT and CDR2 is SNEGSKA (reference sequence). The CDR3 bases are TGCAGTGCTAGAGTGGCGGGCCAACGGTTCAATGAGCAGTTCTTC. The encoded protein is CSARVAGQRFNEQFF.